This T cell receptor beta chain emerged from a study of identical twins. Study-wide results and caveats: Those out-of-frame alpha sequences shared by twins showed an excess of low generation probability.

Trimming stripped 7 bases from V and 4 bases from J, with 17 bases between. Germline V gene lookup returns CDR1 SGHRS and CDR2 YFSETQ. This CDR3 is built from 14 residues. TCRdb reprocessed the 5' RACE reads via MiXCR and lists one record per CDR3 protein. Among about 530,000 distinct CDR3 sequences listed, around 24% were seen once. This clonotype was counted only a few times. Its antigen is still unknown. The data were also submitted as part of a second study, on yellow fever vaccine responses in identical twins.

This rearrangement joins TRBV5-1 to TRBJ1-2, with TRBD1 as a possible D gene (5 bases). Sequencing input: CD4+ T cells sorted from blood. This clonotype was sampled from a woman younger than 30 in good health. CDR3 protein: CASGRGEQAYGYTF. The CDR3 DNA is TGCGCCAGCGGACGAGGTGAACAGGCCTATGGCTACACCTTC.